This T cell receptor beta chain was sequenced during a study of beta chain features in type 1 diabetes. Study results and caveats: Comparison showed that naive, central memory and Treg TCRB repertoires appeared more similar among patients than among healthy donors. An over-representation of cells with high TCR expression could result from cDNA sequencing.

Germline CDR1 reads SGDLS; CDR2 reads YYNGEE. V was clipped by 3 bases and J by 3 bases; unmatched bases: 11. The CDR3 runs to 16 residues. Sequencing targeted expressed TCRB transcripts, as all isolated RNA had been reverse transcribed. Each sample of naive, central memory or regulatory T cells had, on average, roughly 3.4 million reads. Only in-frame clones appear in the TCRdb table, and some are missing; sequencing was by immunoSEQ multiplex PCR. Altogether more than 140,000 clones are present, about 9.7% being singletons, with the ten largest covering about 0.6%. This clone was detected a few times. Antigen unknown.

This sequence joins TRBV9 and TRBJ1-2; 7 bases are a match to TRBD1. The source of this sequence is a woman between 40 and 55 years old in good health. The source material was central memory CD4+ T cells from blood. The CDR3, as DNA: TGTGCCAGCAGCGAAGATCCACAGGGGTTTGACTATGGCTACACCTTC. This translates into CASSEDPQGFDYGYTF.